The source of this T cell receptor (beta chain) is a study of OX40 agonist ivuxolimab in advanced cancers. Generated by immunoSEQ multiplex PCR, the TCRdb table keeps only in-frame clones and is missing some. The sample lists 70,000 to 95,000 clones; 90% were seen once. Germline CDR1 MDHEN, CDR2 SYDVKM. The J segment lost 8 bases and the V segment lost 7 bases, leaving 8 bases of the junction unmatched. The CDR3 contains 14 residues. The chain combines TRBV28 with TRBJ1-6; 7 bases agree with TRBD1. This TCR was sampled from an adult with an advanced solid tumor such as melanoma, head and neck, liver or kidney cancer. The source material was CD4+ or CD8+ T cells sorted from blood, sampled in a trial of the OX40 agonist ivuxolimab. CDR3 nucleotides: TGTGCCAGCATCCTAGGGGGCGCGGATTCACCCCTCCACTTT. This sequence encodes CASILGGADSPLHF.